This TCR beta chain is drawn from a study of T cells after posttransplantation cyclophosphamide. Libraries were prepared by immunoSEQ multiplex PCR; TCRdb keeps only in-frame clonotypes and omits some of them. In the table there are a few thousand clones, 83% of which are singletons. The germline V gene encodes CDR1 SQVTM and CDR2 ANQGSEA. V lost 2 bases to trimming and J lost 9 bases, with 17 bases between them. This CDR3 has 13 amino acids. Treatment was busulfan-fludarabine conditioning, a marrow graft, and cyclophosphamide on days +3 and +4. This TCR was sampled from a male patient aged 25 to 39 who received an allogeneic stem cell transplant from a related donor, was CMV-positive, and had no GVHD. A subset of T cells may come from the graft donor. This sample comprised CD4+ T cells sorted from blood, obtained just over 240 days after a stem cell transplant with posttransplant cyclophosphamide. The V and J genes are TRBV29-1 and TRBJ2-7; maybe TRBD2 (5 bases). Here the CDR3 DNA reads TGCAGCGTTGAAATAATTGCGGGCGGTGGGCAGTACTTC. Its translation is CSVEIIAGGGQYF.